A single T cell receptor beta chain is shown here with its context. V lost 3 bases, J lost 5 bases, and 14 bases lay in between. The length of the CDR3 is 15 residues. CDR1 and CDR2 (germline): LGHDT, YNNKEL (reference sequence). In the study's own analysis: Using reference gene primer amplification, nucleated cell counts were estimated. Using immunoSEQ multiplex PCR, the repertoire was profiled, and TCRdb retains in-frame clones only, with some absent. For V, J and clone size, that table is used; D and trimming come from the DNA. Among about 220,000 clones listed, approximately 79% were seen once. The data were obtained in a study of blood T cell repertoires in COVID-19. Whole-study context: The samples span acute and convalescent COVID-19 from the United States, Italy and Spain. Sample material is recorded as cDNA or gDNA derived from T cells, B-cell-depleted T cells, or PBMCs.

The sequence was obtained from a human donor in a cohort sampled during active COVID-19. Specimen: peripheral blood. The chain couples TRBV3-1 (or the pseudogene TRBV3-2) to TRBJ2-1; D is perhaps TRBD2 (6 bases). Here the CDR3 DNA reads TGTGCCAGCAGCCAGTACGGGACTTGGGACAATGAGCAGTTCTTC. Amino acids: CASSQYGTWDNEQFF.